These 23 T cell receptor beta chains came from one sample sequenced in a study of T-cell memory formation after mild COVID-19. TCRdb ran MiXCR on the 5' RACE reads and lists one entry per CDR3 protein. The sample carries roughly 370,000 distinct CDR3 sequences, 15% to 20% recorded once. The sample taken for sequencing was PBMCs or a T cell subset sorted from them (not recorded which). These receptors were obtained from a young man who had mild COVID-19 (a few samples of this study predate the infection). Cell type and time point are not known.

CDR3 region: CASSLGSGGVYEQYV. The CDR3 DNA follows: TGTGCCAGCAGCTTAGGTAGCGGGGGTGTATACGAGCAGTACGTC. This chain joins TRBV11-2 and TRBJ2-7; 9 nucleotides agree with TRBD2. The germline V gene has CDR1 SGHAT and CDR2 FQNNGV. CDR3 length: 15 residues. With V trimmed by 1 base and J by 4 bases, 5 bases remained unmatched.

This clonotype was seen a few times. The chain links TRBV9 to TRBJ2-1; D possibly corresponds to TRBD1 (5 bases). Trimming stripped 3 bases from V and 11 bases from J, with 12 bases between. From germline, CDR1 is SGDLS and CDR2 YYNGEE. CDR3 length: 12 residues. The DNA of the CDR3 is TGTGCCAGCAGCGAAGAGCTGGGGCAGCAGTTCTTC. This gives the protein CASSEELGQQFF.

J is TRBJ2-3 and V is TRBV7-7; 11 nucleotides match TRBD2. The CDR3 runs 16 residues. CDR1 and CDR2 from the germline V gene are SSHAT and FNYEAQ (reference sequence). V lost 5 bases, J lost 5 bases, and 9 bases stayed unmatched. The DNA for the CDR3 is TGTGCCAGCAGCCCCCGCGCCGGACTAGCGGGAGATACGCAGTATTTT. It is translated as CASSPRAGLAGDTQYF.

The rearrangement uses TRBV12-3 or TRBV12-4 and TRBJ1-3; TRBD1 might be the D (6 bases). Trimming took off 2 bases at V and 8 bases at J, with 10 bases between the two ends. The length of the CDR3 is 13 residues. The CDR3 region has the DNA TGTGCCAGCAGTTTACCTGGGGGCGACACCATATATTTT. The encoded protein is CASSLPGGDTIYF.

The chain uses TRBV7-9 and TRBJ2-1, with a tentative D call TRBD2 (6 bases). The CDR3 totals 16 residues. CDR1 is SEHNR, CDR2 FQNEAQ, per germline (reference sequence). Trimming removed 1 base from V and 1 base from J, with 11 bases in between. The CDR3 here is CASSLDEDYSYNEQFF. CDR3 nucleotides: TGTGCCAGCAGCTTAGATGAGGACTATTCCTACAATGAGCAGTTCTTC.

This clonotype showed up just a few times. V usage is TRBV5-1 and J usage is TRBJ2-3, with 9 bases lining up with TRBD1. Trimming at V came to 0 bases and at J to 4 bases, leaving 6 bases not matched to a gene. Per germline, CDR1 SGHRS and CDR2 YFSETQ. The CDR3 contains 16 residues. CDR3 loop: CASSLARTGEADTQYF. CDR3 sequence (DNA): TGCGCCAGCAGCTTGGCTCGGACAGGGGAAGCAGATACGCAGTATTTT.

This clonotype has ten or more counts. The V call is TRBV5-1, the J call TRBJ2-7, with D possibly being TRBD2 (6 bases). V gave up 0 bases and J gave up 0 bases, with 10 bases separating them. The CDR3 length is 15 residues. CDR1 is SGHRS and CDR2 is YFSETQ in the germline V gene. CDR3 protein: CASSLVPGGSYEQYV. CDR3 nucleotide sequence: TGCGCCAGCAGCTTGGTGCCCGGGGGCTCCTACGAGCAGTACGTC.

This clonotype was counted a few times. The rearrangement joins TRBV12-3 or TRBV12-4 to TRBJ2-1; 7 bases match TRBD1. CDR3 size: 14 residues. V shed 7 bases, J shed 8 bases, and the junction held 11 bases outside the gene matches. CDR3 in amino acids: CASTVQRTGHEQFF. CDR3 bases: TGTGCCAGCACCGTCCAAAGGACAGGACATGAGCAGTTCTTC.

This clonotype turned up a few times. The chain uses TRBV7-9 and TRBJ2-2; D not certain. Germline CDR1 and CDR2: SEHNR and FQNEAQ (reference sequence). There are 13 residues in the CDR3. Trimming removed 5 bases at V and 4 bases at J, with 8 bases between. CDR3 region: CASSPVSTGELFF. The CDR3 bases are TGTGCCAGCAGCCCAGTGAGCACCGGGGAGCTGTTTTTT.

This chain joins TRBV6-5 and TRBJ2-2, with 11 bases matching TRBD2. J was trimmed by 7 bases and V by 6 bases; bases with no gene match: 16. CDR1 is MNHEY, CDR2 SVGAGI, per germline. The CDR3 sequence is 18 residues long. The CDR3 nucleotides read TGTGCCAGCAGCCCAGACCTAGCGGGGGGCCTCCACTACGGGGAGCTGTTTTTT. Encoded protein: CASSPDLAGGLHYGELFF.

V usage is TRBV7-3 and J usage is TRBJ2-1, with a possible D match to TRBD1 (6 bases). The germline CDR1 and CDR2 sequences are SGHTA and FQGTGA. With 5 bases removed from V and 0 bases from J, the gap between germline ends came to 14 bases. The CDR3 has 16 residues. The CDR3 DNA reads as TGTGCCAGCAGCCGGGACACCACGTTCTCCTACAATGAGCAGTTCTTC. This gives the protein CASSRDTTFSYNEQFF.

This clonotype was seen more than once but under ten times. This chain links TRBV4-3 with TRBJ2-3, with TRBD2 matching over 8 bases. There are 15 residues in the CDR3. Germline trimming cut 0 bases from V and 5 bases from J; bases unmatched to any gene: 4. CDR1 is LGHNA, CDR2 YSLEER, per germline. The CDR3, as DNA: TGCGCCAGCAGCCAAGATGACGGGGGGGGAGATACGCAGTATTTT. The encoded protein is CASSQDDGGGDTQYF.

The V call is TRBV6-5, the J call TRBJ1-1; 8 bases match TRBD1. CDR3 length: 14 amino acids. V lost 2 bases and J lost 5; bases outside the gene matches: 4. From germline, CDR1 is MNHEY and CDR2 SVGAGI. Here the CDR3 DNA reads TGTGCCAGCAGTTACCCTACAGGGGGGACTGAAGCTTTCTTT. Its protein is CASSYPTGGTEAFF.

This clonotype has more than one count but fewer than ten. The genes are TRBV6-5 and TRBJ1-2, with D hard to call. Trimming removed 6 bases from V and 6 bases from J, with 17 bases in between. This CDR3 is 14 amino acids long. Germline V gene lookup returns CDR1 MNHEY and CDR2 SVGAGI. CDR3 sequence: CASSKEGLAHGYTF. The DNA of the CDR3 is TGTGCCAGCAGCAAGGAGGGCTTAGCCCATGGCTACACCTTC.

The chain couples TRBV6-1 to TRBJ2-3; 7 bases fit TRBD1. The CDR3 loop spans 14 amino acids. Germline V lookup: CDR1 MNHNS, CDR2 SASEGT. Trimming took 3 bases from V and 2 from J; bases not matched to a gene: 2. The CDR3 DNA reads as TGTGCCAGCAGTGACAGGGGGTCCACAGATACGCAGTATTTT. Its translation is CASSDRGSTDTQYF.

This clonotype has more than one count but fewer than ten. V is TRBV7-2 and J is TRBJ2-3; D remains ambiguous. CDR1 is SGHTA, CDR2 FQGNSA, per germline. V was cut by 5 bases and J by 0 bases, with 12 bases left in between. CDR3 length: 15 amino acids. The CDR3 spells CASSPPVGSTDTQYF. Here the CDR3 DNA reads TGTGCCAGCAGCCCACCCGTAGGTAGCACAGATACGCAGTATTTT. The whole variable domain, filled in from reference TRBV7-2 and TRBJ2-3, reads GAGVSQSPSNKVTEKGKDVELRCDPISGHTALYWYRQSLGQGLEFLIYFQGNSAPDKSGLPSDRFSAERTGGSVSTLTIQRTQQEDSAVYLCASSPPVGSTDTQYFGPGTRLTVL.

The chain recombines TRBV7-9 with TRBJ1-1; perhaps TRBD1 as D (6 bases). V lost 4 bases, J lost 6 bases, and 9 bases lay in between. The CDR3 spans 12 residues. The V gene's germline CDR1 is SEHNR and CDR2 FQNEAQ (reference sequence). For the CDR3, the DNA is TGTGCCAGCAGCTCATGGACAGCTGAAGCTTTCTTT. It codes for CASSSWTAEAFF.

The chain uses TRBV24-1 and TRBJ1-5; the match to TRBD1 covers 7 bases. The V and J ends lost 2 bases and 2 bases, in that order; junction bases with no gene match: 8. The CDR3 totals 17 residues. CDR1 and CDR2 from the germline V gene are KGHDR and SFDVKD. The CDR3 sequence: CATSDSRQGVGNQPQHF. CDR3 coding DNA: TGTGCCACCAGTGATTCCCGACAGGGTGTGGGCAATCAGCCCCAGCATTTT.

This clonotype was found a few times. The chain joins TRBV7-9 to TRBJ2-7; D uncertain. The germline CDR1 and CDR2 sequences are SEHNR and FQNEAQ (reference sequence). V lost 5 bases, J lost 0 bases, and 8 bases lay in between. CDR3 length: 13 residues. DNA for the CDR3: TGTGCCAGCAGCGCCGACGCCTCCTACGAGCAGTACTTC. Protein: CASSADASYEQYF. The whole variable domain, remainder taken from reference TRBV7-9 and TRBJ2-7, is DTGVSQNPRHKITKRGQNVTFRCDPISEHNRLYWYRQTLGQGPEFLTYFQNEAQLEKSRLLSDRFSAERPKGSFSTLEIQRTEQGDSAMYLCASSADASYEQYFGPGTRLTVT.

V is TRBV29-1 and J is TRBJ2-7; the match to TRBD2 covers 9 bases. Germline lookup yields CDR1 SQVTM and CDR2 ANQGSEA. After removal of 2 bases from V and 9 bases from J, the junction contained 8 bases not matched to a gene. The length of the CDR3 is 13 residues. The chain's CDR3 is CSVELASGVGQYV. The CDR3 bases are TGCAGCGTTGAACTGGCTAGCGGGGTGGGGCAGTACGTC.

This chain joins TRBV20-1 and TRBJ1-6; no reliable D call. The CDR3 extends over 12 amino acids. The V end lost 6 bases, the J end lost 11 bases, and 14 bases lay between the germline ends. Germline values: CDR1 DFQATT, CDR2 SNEGSKA (reference sequence). The CDR3: CSAASGQPPLHF. CDR3 coding DNA: TGCAGTGCCGCCAGCGGGCAGCCACCCCTCCACTTT.

In this sample, this clonotype turned up many times. The chain joins TRBV7-3 to TRBJ2-3; D perhaps matches TRBD2 (5 bases). V shed 1 base and J shed 1 base, with 6 bases lying between them. Germline V gene lookup returns CDR1 SGHTA and CDR2 FQGTGA. This CDR3 has 14 amino acids. This chain's CDR3 is CASSLIGGTDTQYF. CDR3 nucleotide sequence: TGTGCCAGCAGCTTAATCGGGGGCACAGATACGCAGTATTTT.

This clonotype was seen ten or more times. CDR3 coding DNA: TGTGCCAGCAGCGACGCACTAGGACGGCGGTTCTTC. Its protein is CASSDALGRRFF. The chain uses TRBV7-2 and TRBJ2-1, with D tentatively TRBD2 (5 bases). Between the trimmed V and J ends, which lost 5 bases and 15 bases, there was a span of 17 bases. Looked up from germline, CDR1 is SGHTA and CDR2 is FQGNSA. This CDR3 is 12 amino acids long.